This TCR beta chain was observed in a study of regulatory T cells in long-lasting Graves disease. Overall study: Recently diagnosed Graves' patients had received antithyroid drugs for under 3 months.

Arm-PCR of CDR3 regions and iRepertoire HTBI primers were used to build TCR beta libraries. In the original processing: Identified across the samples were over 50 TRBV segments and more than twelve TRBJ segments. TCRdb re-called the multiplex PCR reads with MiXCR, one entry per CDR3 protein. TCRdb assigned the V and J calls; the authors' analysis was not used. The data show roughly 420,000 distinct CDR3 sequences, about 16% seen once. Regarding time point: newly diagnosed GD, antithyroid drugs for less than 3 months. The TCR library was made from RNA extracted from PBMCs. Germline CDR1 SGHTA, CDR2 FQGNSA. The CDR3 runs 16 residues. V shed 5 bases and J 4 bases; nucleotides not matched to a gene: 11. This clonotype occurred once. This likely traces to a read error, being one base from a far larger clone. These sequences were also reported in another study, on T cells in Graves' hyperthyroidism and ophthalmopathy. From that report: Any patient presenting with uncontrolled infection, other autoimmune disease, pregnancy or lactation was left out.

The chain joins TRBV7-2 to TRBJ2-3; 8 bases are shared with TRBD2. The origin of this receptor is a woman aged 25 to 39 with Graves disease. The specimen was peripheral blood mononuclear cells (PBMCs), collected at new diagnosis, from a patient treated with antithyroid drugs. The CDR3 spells CASSPASGLGADTQYF. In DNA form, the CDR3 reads TGTGCCAGCAGCCCCGCCTCGGGACTAGGCGCAGATACGCAGTATTTT. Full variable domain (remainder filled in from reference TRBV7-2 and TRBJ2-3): GAGVSQSPSNKVTEKGKDVELRCDPISGHTALYWYRQSLGQGLEFLIYFQGNSAPDKSGLPSDRFSAERTGGSVSTLTIQRTQQEDSAVYLCASSPASGLGADTQYFGPGTRLTVL.